This T cell receptor beta chain came from a study of blood T cell repertoires in COVID-19. About the study: Samples representing acute and convalescent COVID-19 were sourced from the United States, Italy and Spain.

V lost 2 bases, J lost 0 bases, and 7 bases lay in between. Germline V lookup: CDR1 MNHEY, CDR2 SVGEGT. CDR3 length: 15 residues. Method: immunoSEQ multiplex PCR; TCRdb's copy keeps in-frame clones and lacks some. The sample has more than 85,000 clones, around 90% seen once; the top ten hold approximately 5.4%. One Seattle source followed patients from active infection through their disease course. The chain recombines TRBV6-2 or TRBV6-3 with TRBJ1-4, with no clear D. The source of this sequence is a woman between 45 and 60 years old with COVID-19, enrolled during active disease. Sequenced material: peripheral blood. The CDR3 sequence: CASSYSLATNEKLFF. CDR3 bases: TGTGCCAGCAGTTACAGCCTTGCAACTAATGAAAAACTGTTTTTT.